The source of this TCR beta chain is a study of PD-1 blockade in classical Hodgkin lymphoma (dated by TCRdb to the early 2020s). With regard to the full study: To define a peripheral blood immune signature of response to PD-1 blockade in classical Hodgkin lymphoma, the study combined TCR beta sequencing with CyTOF.

The Qiagen DNeasy kit was used to extract genomic DNA from unsorted PBMCs and from the negatively selected CD4+ and CD8+ fractions. TCR beta CDR3 regions were subjected to amplification by immunoSEQ multiplex PCR with primers that anneal to V and J segments. A synthetic immune receptor repertoire was used to minimize amplification bias, and remaining bias was computationally removed after sequencing. The authors processed their data as follows. Custom Python scripts were used to quantify repertoire diversity as the Shannon entropy index. Unsorted, CD4+ and CD8+ repertoires were examined separately, except in combined analyses, for which CD4+ and CD8+ sequences were merged in silico. TCRdb took over this immuneACCESS table, retaining in-frame rearrangements with V and J assigned. Such tables are incomplete; in checked studies, under half of the missing clones stem from an unresolved V gene, and the remainder is unexplained. That table gives V, J and clone size, and the DNA gave D and trimming. This sample has fewer than 90,000 clones in its table, and over 90% of those were observed once. The ten largest account for roughly 2.7% of the sample.

Overall study results and their limits: Baseline TCR diversity was reported to be lower in newly diagnosed patients than in healthy donors, and even lower in relapsed/refractory patients. The study was limited to a single clinical trial cohort, and causes of repertoire differences, possibly disease activity or prior therapy, remained undefined.

Trimming costs V 3 bases and J 9 bases, and their ends lie 17 bases apart. The germline V gene supplies CDR1 KGHSH and CDR2 LQKENI. Counted from cysteine to phenylalanine, this CDR3 has 14 amino acids. CDR3 DNA is the only sequence kept; it has 42 bases, read in frame from the first base. The time point label corresponds to: newly diagnosed, previously untreated cHL patient sample. As a comparison group for the relapsed/refractory trial patients, PBMCs were sequenced from patients with newly diagnosed, previously untreated classical Hodgkin lymphoma. Peripheral blood was collected in 8 mL Vacutainer Cell Preparation Tubes, from which PBMCs were isolated by centrifugation and then cryopreserved. Worth noting for this clone: The antigen it binds to is not known. Per-base qualities were not stored, and no clone one base away is much larger.

Source material: peripheral blood mononuclear cells (PBMCs). Recombination connected TRBV18 to TRBJ1-1, with a tentative D gene TRBD1 over 6 matching bases. The receptor was derived from a human donor with classical Hodgkin lymphoma. CDR3 sequence: CASSPLGEGGKAFF. The base sequence is TGTGCCAGCTCACCTTTGGGGGAAGGGGGTAAAGCTTTCTTT.